This TCR beta chain was captured in a study of regulatory T cells in long-lasting Graves disease. General study results and limits: Clonotypes that were public and shared totalled a few thousand in persistent patients versus 966 in new patients.

About this clonotype itself: Its target is unknown. With a much larger clone just one base away, this may be a read error.

The CDR3 extends over 13 amino acids. Germline V lookup: CDR1 GTSNPN, CDR2 SVGIG (reference sequence). According to the study, TCR beta libraries were built with iRepertoire HTBI primers and CDR3-region Arm-PCR. MiXCR was run by TCRdb on the multiplex PCR reads, yielding one entry per CDR3 protein. In the table there are over 450,000 distinct CDR3 sequences, about 11% of which are singletons. This sample's time point: newly diagnosed GD, antithyroid drugs for less than 3 months. The TCR library was made from RNA that had been extracted from PBMCs in TRIzol. Separately, the same data were catalogued under a study of T cells in Graves' hyperthyroidism and ophthalmopathy. That source adds: The HTBI primer set served for first-round RT-PCR of the TCR CDR3. In the blood, most expanded thyroid clonotypes above 0.001 appeared as well.

Here the sequenced sample was peripheral blood mononuclear cells (PBMCs), taken at new diagnosis, from a patient treated with antithyroid drugs. This rearrangement joins TRBV30 to TRBJ1-5, with no clear D. This clonotype originated in a woman younger than 45 with Graves disease. CDR3 in DNA: TGTGCCTGGAGTTTTGAATACAATCGGCCCCAGCATTTT. This encodes CAWSFEYNRPQHF. Combining the CDR3 with reference TRBV30 and TRBJ1-5 gives the whole variable domain SQTIHQWPATLVQPVGSPLSLECTVEGTSNPNLYWYRQAAGRGLQLLFYSVGIGQISSEVPQNLSASRPQDRQFILSSKKLLLSDSGFYLCAWSFEYNRPQHFGDGTRLSIL.